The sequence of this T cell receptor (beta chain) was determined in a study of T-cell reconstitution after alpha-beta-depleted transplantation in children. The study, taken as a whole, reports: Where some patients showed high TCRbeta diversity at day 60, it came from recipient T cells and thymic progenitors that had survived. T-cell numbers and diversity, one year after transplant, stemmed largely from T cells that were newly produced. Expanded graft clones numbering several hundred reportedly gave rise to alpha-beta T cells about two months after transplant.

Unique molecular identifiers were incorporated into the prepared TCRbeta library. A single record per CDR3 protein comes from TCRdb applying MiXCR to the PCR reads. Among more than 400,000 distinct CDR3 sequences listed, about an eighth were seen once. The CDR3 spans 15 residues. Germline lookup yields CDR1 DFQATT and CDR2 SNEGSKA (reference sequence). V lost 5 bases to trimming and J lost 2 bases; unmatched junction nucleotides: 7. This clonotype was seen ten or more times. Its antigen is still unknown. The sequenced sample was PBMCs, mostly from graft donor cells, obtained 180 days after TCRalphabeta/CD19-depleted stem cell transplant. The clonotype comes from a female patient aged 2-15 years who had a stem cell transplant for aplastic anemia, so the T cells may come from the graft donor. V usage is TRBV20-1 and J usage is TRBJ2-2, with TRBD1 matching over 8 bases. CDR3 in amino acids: CSAPSRGPNTGELFF. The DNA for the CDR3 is TGCAGTGCTCCCTCCAGGGGGCCCAACACCGGGGAGCTGTTTTTT.